This is a list of T cell receptor beta chains from one sample in a study of blood T cell repertoires in COVID-19. TCRdb's copy holds only in-frame clones and misses some; the assay was immunoSEQ multiplex PCR. The table has tens of thousands of clones, about 86% seen once. The sequenced material came from peripheral blood. These receptor sequences come from a man older than 75 with active or convalescent COVID-19. CDR3s include the opening cysteine and the closing phenylalanine or tryptophan. A D gene is named only where the DNA matches it firmly. Size is omitted from some rows. Given values are once, few, many or a class for expanded clones.

clone_size j_call d_call v_call cdr3_aa cdr3_nt
- TRBJ1-1 - TRBV6-2/TRBV6-3 CASSYTGRTEAFF TGTGCCAGCAGTTACACAGGGCGGACTGAAGCTTTCTTT
- TRBJ1-1 - TRBV5-6 CASSRGYSRRVNTEAFF TGTGCCAGCAGCCGGGGTTATTCAAGGCGGGTGAACACTGAAGCTTTCTTT
medium-sized TRBJ2-1 TRBD2 TRBV7-9 CAIPSGLAGVNEQFF TGTGCCATCCCATCTGGGCTAGCGGGAGTAAATGAGCAGTTCTTC
- TRBJ1-2 TRBD1 TRBV19 CASSSGLRTGGYYGYTF TGTGCCAGTAGTTCGGGATTAAGGACAGGGGGCTACTATGGCTACACCTTC
once TRBJ1-5 - TRBV7-2 CASSLMRGDQPQHF TGTGCCAGCAGCTTAATGCGGGGAGATCAGCCCCAGCATTTT
- TRBJ1-2 - TRBV18 CASSPPDSYGYTF TGTGCCAGCTCACCTCCGGACAGCTATGGCTACACCTTC
- TRBJ1-1 TRBD1 TRBV2 CASSERQGALNTEAFF TGTGCCAGCAGTGAAAGACAGGGCGCCTTGAACACTGAAGCTTTCTTT
once TRBJ2-7 TRBD2 TRBV28 CASINGGASGRIEQYF TGTGCCAGCATCAACGGGGGGGCTAGCGGGAGGATCGAGCAGTACTTC
- TRBJ2-1 - TRBV4-2 CASSHPGAYNEQFF TGTGCCAGCAGCCACCCGGGAGCCTACAATGAGCAGTTCTTC
- TRBJ1-5 - TRBV6-5 CASSTIGRGNQPQHF TGTGCCAGCAGTACCATCGGGAGGGGCAATCAGCCCCAGCATTTT
- TRBJ1-3 TRBD1 TRBV28 CATATRDRRGNTIYF TGTGCCACCGCAACCCGGGACAGGAGGGGAAACACCATATATTTT